The 32 T cell receptor beta chains listed next were all sequenced from one sample in a study of T cells in Graves' hyperthyroidism and ophthalmopathy. Amplification of TCR beta CDR3 regions was performed using RNA transcripts as template. A set of HTBI primers served as the primers for a first-round RT-PCR of the TCR CDR3. TCRdb re-called the multiplex PCR reads through MiXCR, storing one row per CDR3 protein. The table includes 700,000 to 850,000 distinct CDR3 sequences, approximately 40% detected once. Sequencing input: blood. These TCRs come from a woman aged 40 to 50 with Graves' hyperthyroidism.

This clonotype has a handful of counts. This chain uses TRBV2 with TRBJ1-1; D is undetermined. V lost 5 bases and J lost 5, with 12 bases in between. Germline values: CDR1 SNHLY, CDR2 FYNNEI. The CDR3 contains 13 residues. CDR3 protein: CASSKKEGTEAFF. The CDR3 region has the DNA TGTGCCAGCAGTAAGAAGGAAGGGACTGAAGCTTTCTTT.

The chain has TRBV25-1 and TRBJ2-5; D possibly corresponds to TRBD2 (5 bases). The CDR3 is 16 residues long. Germline CDR1 reads MGHDK; CDR2 reads SYGVNS. V lost 6 bases to trimming and J lost 2 bases, with 19 bases between them. The CDR3 DNA follows: TGTGCCAGCAGCCAAGAGATTGCGAGGGATCAAGAGACCCAGTACTTC. Protein sequence: CASSQEIARDQETQYF.

This chain uses TRBV28 with TRBJ1-1; unclear D gene. Germline assignment: CDR1 MDHEN and CDR2 SYDVKM. Trimming took 2 bases from V and 1 from J, leaving 8 bases between them. The CDR3 extends over 14 amino acids. CDR3 nucleotides: TGTGCCAGCAGTTTAGAACTACGGAACACTGAAGCTTTCTTT. This encodes CASSLELRNTEAFF.

This clonotype was detected many times. This chain joins TRBV29-1 and TRBJ1-1, with a possible D match to TRBD1 (5 bases). Germline V gene sequence: CDR1 SQVTM, CDR2 ANQGSEA. V lost 4 bases and J lost 0, with 9 bases in between. The CDR3 has 13 residues. The CDR3 bases are TGCAGCGTTGGAGGGGCTGTGAACACTGAAGCTTTCTTT. Protein product: CSVGGAVNTEAFF.

Points on this clonotype: This may stem from a read error, because a much larger clone lies one nucleotide away. The V and J genes are TRBV7-9 and TRBJ2-7; D remains ambiguous. Germline CDR1 and CDR2: SEHNR and FQNEAQ (reference sequence). The CDR3 length is 12 residues. The CDR3 DNA follows: TGTGCCAGCAGCTTCCAATCCTACGGGCAGTACTTC. The encoded protein is CASSFQSYGQYF.

This chain uses TRBV19 with TRBJ2-7; D is unresolved. Trimming removed 7 bases at V and 0 bases at J, with 10 bases between. Germline assignment: CDR1 LNHDA and CDR2 SQIVND (reference sequence). CDR3 length: 13 residues. The CDR3 spells CASTRTRSYEQYF. As DNA, the CDR3 is TGTGCCAGTACTAGGACCCGCTCCTACGAGCAGTACTTC. Combining the CDR3 with reference TRBV19 and TRBJ2-7 gives the whole variable domain DGGITQSPKYLFRKEGQNVTLSCEQNLNHDAMYWYRQDPGQGLRLIYYSQIVNDFQKGDIAEGYSVSREKKESFPLTVTSAQKNPTAFYLCASTRTRSYEQYFGPGTRLTVT.

The chain carries TRBV5-6 and TRBJ2-5; D might be TRBD2 (5 bases). CDR1 and CDR2 (germline): SGHDT, YYEEEE. This CDR3 is built from 16 residues. The V gene lost 5 bases and the J gene lost 4 bases, with 21 bases spanning the gap. CDR3 region: CASRLSTSLEGETQYF. As DNA, the CDR3 is TGTGCCAGCAGACTATCGACATCTTTAGAGGGAGAGACCCAGTACTTC.

V usage is TRBV5-1 and J usage is TRBJ1-1; 7 positions match TRBD1. From germline, CDR1 is SGHRS and CDR2 YFSETQ. The CDR3 is 15 amino acids. Trimming cost V 4 bases and J 1 base; bases outside gene matches: 7. The CDR3 here is CASSGTGAPNTEAFF. The CDR3 DNA follows: TGCGCCAGCAGCGGCACAGGGGCTCCGAACACTGAAGCTTTCTTT.

This clonotype was recorded at least ten times. This chain uses TRBV7-6 with TRBJ1-6, with unresolved D. Germline CDR1 reads SGHVS; CDR2 reads FNYEAQ. The CDR3 is 16 residues long. The V and J ends lost 2 bases and 0 bases respectively, with 8 bases between them. CDR3 residues: CASSLRESSYNSPLHF. The CDR3 DNA reads as TGTGCCAGCAGCTTACGGGAAAGCTCCTATAATTCACCCCTCCACTTT.

This clonotype was recorded a few times. The V call is TRBV12-3 or TRBV12-4, the J call TRBJ2-2, with D perhaps matching TRBD2 (6 bases). The CDR3 sequence is 14 residues long. V lost 3 bases and J 4 bases, leaving 9 bases between the germline ends. CDR3 amino acids: CASSFGAGTGELFF. CDR3 in DNA: TGTGCCAGCAGTTTCGGAGCGGGCACCGGGGAGCTGTTTTTT.

Concerning this clonotype: A much larger clone differs from this one at a single base, so this may be a read error. The gene calls are TRBV6-5 and TRBJ2-5; 7 bases are a match to TRBD1. Germline-derived CDR1 and CDR2 are MNHEY and SVGAGI. Losses at the gene ends were 5 bases for V and 2 bases for J; bases not matched to a gene: 11. The CDR3 is 16 residues long. CDR3 nucleotides: TGTGCCAGCAGTGAAAGCGACAGGGCCTTTCAAGAGACCCAGTACTTC. Protein: CASSESDRAFQETQYF.

There are a few counts of this clonotype. V and J are TRBV7-8 and TRBJ1-1, with TRBD1 matching 7 bases. V was clipped by 9 bases and J by 5 bases; unmatched bases: 9. The CDR3 contains 13 residues. Germline CDR1 and CDR2: SGHVS and FQNEAQ. This CDR3 is CASLKAGGTEAFF. CDR3 bases: TGTGCCAGTTTAAAGGCAGGGGGTACTGAAGCTTTCTTT.

Written as DNA, the CDR3 is TGCGCCAGCAGCCGTATAGGGGCCAACGTCCTGACTTTC. Translated, it gives CASSRIGANVLTF. This sequence joins TRBV4-3 and TRBJ2-6; D is uncertain. The germline gives CDR1 LGHNA, CDR2 YSLEER. The length of the CDR3 is 13 residues. The V gene lost 4 bases and the J gene lost 4 bases, with 5 bases spanning the gap.

This clonotype was counted ten times or more. V usage is TRBV12-3 or TRBV12-4 and J usage is TRBJ2-7, with unresolved D. The V and J ends lost 6 bases and 4 bases respectively, with 19 bases between them. The CDR3 is 15 amino acids. The CDR3 region is CASSPDSRGRYEQYF. For the CDR3, the DNA is TGTGCCAGCAGCCCCGACTCCCGTGGACGGTACGAGCAGTACTTC.

The chain carries TRBV7-2 and TRBJ2-7; the D gene is possibly TRBD1 (6 bases). This CDR3 has 16 residues. Germline loops: CDR1 SGHTA, CDR2 FQGNSA. Between the trimmed V and J ends, which lost 2 bases and 5 bases, there was a span of 19 bases. The CDR3 DNA reads TGTGCCAGCAGCTTATTCGGACAGAGGGAGACCCACGAGCAGTACTTC. Translation gives CASSLFGQRETHEQYF.

The genes are TRBV7-9 and TRBJ2-3; D is perhaps TRBD2 (6 bases). V was shortened by 4 bases and J by 6 bases, with 8 bases between the two germline ends. The germline gives CDR1 SEHNR, CDR2 FQNEAQ (reference sequence). This CDR3 is built from 12 residues. CDR3 bases: TGTGCCAGCAGCTACGGAGGGGATACGCAGTATTTT. This translates into CASSYGGDTQYF.

The V gene is TRBV2, the J gene TRBJ2-5; D is perhaps TRBD2 (7 bases). The CDR3 covers 16 residues. The V and J ends lost 6 bases and 9 bases respectively, with 26 bases between them. Germline CDR1 SNHLY, CDR2 FYNNEI. For the CDR3, the DNA is TGTGCCAGCAGCGGGCCTAGAGGGGGGGCCGAATGGGCCCAGTACTTC. It specifies CASSGPRGGAEWAQYF.

This clonotype was observed a single time. One end of the junction varies from germline; a read error may be responsible. The chain is built from TRBV7-6 and TRBJ2-3; either TRBD1 or TRBD2 may supply D (5 bases each). The CDR3 has 15 amino acids. CDR1 SGHVS and CDR2 FNYEAQ come from the germline V gene. The CDR3 nucleotides read TGTGCTAGCAGCTTAGGGGCTAGCCTTCCAGGTACGCAGTATTTT. It yields the protein CASSLGASLPGTQYF.

The table lists this clonotype with a count of one. A much larger clonotype is one base distant, so this may be a read error. The chain links TRBV12-3 or TRBV12-4 to TRBJ2-6; D possibly uses TRBD1 or TRBD2 (5 bases each). V gave up 6 bases and J gave up 4 bases, with 13 bases separating them. The CDR3 length is 15 residues. The CDR3 nucleotides are TGTGCCAGCAGACCCACGGGGCACGGGGCCAACGTCCTGACTTTC. Translated, it gives CASRPTGHGANVLTF.

The V and J genes are TRBV19 and TRBJ1-1; the D is unclear. Germline CDR1 is LNHDA and CDR2 is SQIVND (reference sequence). With 5 bases removed from V and 4 bases from J, the gap between germline ends came to 11 bases. The CDR3 spans 13 residues. CDR3 amino acids: CASSVAIGTEAFF. CDR3 in DNA: TGTGCCAGTAGTGTGGCCATCGGCACTGAAGCTTTCTTT.

This clonotype was seen ten or more times. The chain is built from TRBV29-1 and TRBJ2-6; D remains unclear. Germline CDR1 is SQVTM and CDR2 is ANQGSEA. V lost 4 bases, J lost 1 base, and 14 bases lay in between. The CDR3 extends over 16 amino acids. Written as DNA, the CDR3 is TGCAGCGTTGCCCTCGTATTGGGTTCTGGGGCCAACGTCCTGACTTTC. Translation: CSVALVLGSGANVLTF.

The rearrangement joins TRBV28 to TRBJ2-5, with 10 bases identical to TRBD1. CDR1 MDHEN and CDR2 SYDVKM come from the germline V gene. The CDR3 sequence is 14 residues long. With 5 bases clipped from V and 11 bases from J, the junction kept 11 bases outside the gene matches. The CDR3 DNA is TGTGCCAGCAGTGGGACAGGGGCTGGAGATACGCAGTACTTC. It specifies CASSGTGAGDTQYF. Drawing the rest from reference TRBV28 and TRBJ2-5, the complete variable domain is DVKVTQSSRYLVKRTGEKVFLECVQDMDHENMFWYRQDPGLGLRLIYFSYDVKMKEKGDIPEGYSVSREKKERFSLILESASTNQTSMYLCASSGTGAGDTQYFGPGTRLLVL.

With respect to this clonotype: Given a much more abundant clone one base away, this may be a read error. J is TRBJ2-5 and V is TRBV7-2; TRBD1 is a possible D gene (5 bases). The germline V and J ends were trimmed by 3 bases and 5 bases, with 7 bases remaining between them. The V gene's germline CDR1 is SGHTA and CDR2 FQGNSA. This CDR3 region has 12 residues. The DNA of the CDR3 is TGTGCCAGCAGCTTCTACAGGGAGACCCAGTACTTC. Translated, it gives CASSFYRETQYF.

This clonotype has just a few counts. The chain joins TRBV5-5 to TRBJ2-5; TRBD1 is a possible D gene (5 bases). The germline V gene encodes CDR1 SGHKS and CDR2 YYEKEE (reference sequence). V lost 5 bases, J lost 2 bases, and 10 bases lay in between. The CDR3 length is 13 residues. CDR3 bases: TGTGCCAGCAGGTACCAGGGTCAAGAGACCCAGTACTTC. Amino acid sequence: CASRYQGQETQYF.

This clonotype was counted at least ten times. The chain recombines TRBV20-1 with TRBJ1-4; 9 positions match TRBD1. J was trimmed by 8 bases and V by 4 bases; bases with no gene match: 5. The CDR3 consists of 13 residues. CDR1 DFQATT and CDR2 SNEGSKA come from the germline V gene (reference sequence). The CDR3 nucleotides read TGCAGTGCTACGGTACAGGGGGCCGAAAAACTGTTTTTT. Translating it yields CSATVQGAEKLFF.

This clonotype has ten or more counts. The chain joins TRBV5-8 to TRBJ1-1; 9 nucleotides align to TRBD1. The CDR3 contains 13 residues. In germline, CDR1 is SGHTS, CDR2 YDEGEE. Germline trimming cut 4 bases from V and 8 bases from J; bases unmatched to any gene: 6. In DNA, the CDR3 is TGTGCCAGCAGCACAGGGGGCACCCCAGAAGCTTTCTTT. This sequence encodes CASSTGGTPEAFF. Looking up the rest from reference TRBV5-8 and TRBJ1-1 gives the full variable domain: EAGVTQSPTHLIKTRGQQATLRCSPISGHTSVYWYQQALGLGLQFLLWYDEGEERNRGNFPPRFSGRQFPNYSSELNVNALELEDSALYLCASSTGGTPEAFFGQGTRLTVV.

This chain joins TRBV6-5 and TRBJ2-7, with TRBD1 identical over 8 bases. Germline V CDR1 and CDR2: MNHEY, SVGAGI. Unmatched junction bases numbered 7, after V lost 7 bases and J lost 5 bases. The CDR3 is made up of 13 amino acids. The CDR3 DNA sequence: TGTGCCAGCAACCAGGGGGCGAGGAACGAGCAGTACTTC. As protein: CASNQGARNEQYF.

The table lists this clonotype with a few counts. This chain joins TRBV11-2 and TRBJ2-7; 14 bases line up with TRBD2. V dropped 5 bases and J dropped 9; count of bases not matched to a gene: 9. This CDR3 is built from 15 residues. CDR1 SGHAT and CDR2 FQNNGV come from the germline V gene. The CDR3 here is CASSPTSGGAARQYF. In DNA form, the CDR3 reads TGTGCCAGCAGCCCGACTAGCGGGGGGGCCGCTAGGCAGTACTTC.

At least ten counts were recorded for this clonotype. The rearrangement links TRBV14 to TRBJ1-1, with 7 nucleotides matching TRBD1. CDR1 and CDR2 (germline): SGHDN, FVKESK. J was trimmed by 9 bases and V by 8 bases; bases with no gene match: 6. The CDR3 totals 11 residues. CDR3 DNA: TGTGCCAGCGGCTGGGGACAGCAAGCTTTCTTT. It codes for CASGWGQQAFF.

The V call is TRBV7-3, the J call TRBJ1-3; D is unclear. The CDR3 runs to 18 residues. Germline loops: CDR1 SGHTA, CDR2 FQGTGA. V was pared by 2 bases and J by 5 bases, with 22 bases between. CDR3 sequence: CASSLDLAWRKSRNTIYF. The DNA for the CDR3 is TGTGCCAGCAGCTTAGATTTGGCGTGGCGGAAATCTAGAAACACCATATATTTT. Together with reference TRBV7-3 and TRBJ1-3, the CDR3 gives the full variable domain: GAGVSQTPSNKVTEKGKYVELRCDPISGHTALYWYRQSLGQGPEFLIYFQGTGAADDSGLPNDRFFAVRPEGSVSTLKIQRTERGDSAVYLCASSLDLAWRKSRNTIYFGEGSWLTVV.

Only a few counts were recorded for this clonotype. CDR3 nucleotides: TGTGCCAGTAGGACAGGGAGGGGAGATTATGGCTACACCTTC. It codes for CASRTGRGDYGYTF. This chain uses TRBV19 with TRBJ1-2; 7 bases match TRBD1. V shed 6 bases and J 5 bases; nucleotides not matched to a gene: 9. CDR1 LNHDA and CDR2 SQIVND come from the germline V gene (reference sequence). The CDR3 sequence is 14 residues long.

In its sample, this clonotype was seen many times. The chain carries TRBV5-5 and TRBJ2-5, with a possible D match to TRBD2 (6 bases). Trimming left V 0 bases short and J 5 bases short, with 11 bases between. The CDR3 is made up of 14 amino acids. The germline gives CDR1 SGHKS, CDR2 YYEKEE (reference sequence). CDR3 protein: CASSLVGGAETQYF. The CDR3 DNA sequence: TGTGCCAGCAGCTTGGTCGGAGGGGCGGAGACCCAGTACTTC.